Listed here is a single T cell receptor (beta chain). This entry is derived from a study of shared clonotypes between healthy human individuals. Using immunoSEQ multiplex PCR, the repertoire was profiled, and TCRdb retains in-frame clones only, with some absent. This table has around 750,000 clones, approximately 74% appearing once. CDR1 is MDHEN, CDR2 SYDVKM, per germline. Trimming stripped 3 bases from V and 7 bases from J, with 13 bases between. CDR3 length: 14 amino acids. This receptor was taken from a woman aged 30 to 39 in good health. The sequenced material came from memory CD4+ T cells sorted from blood. Noted subset: CD45RA-negative fraction. The chain links TRBV28 to TRBJ1-5; D not resolved. This chain's CDR3 is CASSFPGREQPQHF. As DNA, the CDR3 is TGTGCCAGCAGTTTCCCGGGCCGAGAACAGCCCCAGCATTTT. Together with reference TRBV28 and TRBJ1-5, the CDR3 gives the full variable domain: DVKVTQSSRYLVKRTGEKVFLECVQDMDHENMFWYRQDPGLGLRLIYFSYDVKMKEKGDIPEGYSVSREKKERFSLILESASTNQTSMYLCASSFPGREQPQHFGDGTRLSIL.